A single sample is the source of the 2 T cell receptor beta chains below, sequenced in a study of shared clonotypes between healthy human individuals. Data came from immunoSEQ multiplex PCR; TCRdb stores just in-frame clones and leaves some out. The sample contains fewer than 850,000 clones, 72% of which appear only once. Material for sequencing was memory CD4+ T cells sorted from blood. Subset given: CD45RA-negative fraction. These receptors originate from a woman aged 25 to 45 in good health.

The chain has TRBV9 and TRBJ2-5; D may be TRBD1 or TRBD2 (5 bases each). Germline V gene data show CDR1 as SGDLS and CDR2 as YYNGEE. The CDR3 totals 14 residues. V dropped 1 base and J dropped 5 bases, with 12 bases sitting between them. Here the CDR3 DNA reads TGTGCCAGCAGCGTACAGGGAGTGGGTGAGACCCAGTACTTC. This gives the protein CASSVQGVGETQYF.

The rearrangement joins TRBV5-8 to TRBJ2-1; TRBD1 agrees at 12 bases. The V segment lost 4 bases and the J segment 7 bases; nucleotides outside the gene matches: 6. The CDR3 contains 15 residues. Germline values: CDR1 SGHTS, CDR2 YDEGEE. CDR3 nucleotide sequence: TGTGCCAGCAGCCCGGGACAGGGGGCATGGAATGAGCAGTTCTTC. This codes for CASSPGQGAWNEQFF.